Described below is a single TCR beta chain sequence and its context. This receptor's antigen is unknown. No base qualities exist here, and no much larger clone lies one base off it. Per the publication, the time point label means: individuals recovered from natural SARS-CoV-2 infection. The immunoSEQ Assay was the method used to sequence TCRbeta CDR3 regions. After extraction, genomic DNA underwent amplification by bias-controlled multiplex PCR, followed by high-throughput sequencing. As for the authors' bioinformatics: To quantify the absolute abundance of every unique TCRbeta CDR3 region, sequences were collapsed and filtered. Usable DNA was measured by amplifying reference genes present in all nucleated cells, and TCRbeta template counts were normalized to that usable DNA to estimate T cell fraction. Repertoire TCRs were annotated as SARS-CoV-2-specific by exact matching of V gene, CDR3 amino acid sequence and J gene to a known reactive TCR set. The reference SARS-CoV-2 TCR set was derived from MIRA and filtered for enrichment in COVID-19-positive ImmuneCODE repertoires, a step that removed public or cross-reactive TCRs. Drawing on the MIRA antigens, annotated TCRs were analysed further at the level of specific ORF or position within ORF. Breadth was defined as the number of annotated unique rearrangements divided by the total number of unique productive rearrangements, and depth was defined as the summed frequency of the annotated unique rearrangements. Two-sided Wilcoxon rank-sum tests were applied when comparing TCR breadth between groups. TCRdb mirrors the immuneACCESS table, restricted to in-frame sequences. Some clones are absent from its copies; in checked studies, under half trace to an unresolved V gene, and the reason for the others is unknown. The D gene and trimming were derived from the DNA, and the V and J assignments and clone size from that table. Here the sample has around 370,000 clones; roughly 94% occur a single time. Clones ranked in the top ten supply 3.5% to 4.5% of the sample.

The record originates from a study of Ad26.COV2.S vaccination and SARS-CoV-2 variants (dated by TCRdb to the early 2020s). For the wider study: TCRbeta repertoire sequencing served as the tool for gauging how specific and how broad the SARS-CoV-2-reactive T cell receptors were following Ad26.COV2.S vaccination. A total of some 30 samples were included in the TCR-sequenced set, comprising around 19 Ad26.COV2.S vaccine recipients, 5 placebo recipients and 8 SARS-CoV-2 convalescent individuals. Overall study outcomes, separate from this receptor: After vaccination, spike-specific CD8+ and CD4+ T cell responses were reported to show substantial breadth. The authors noted that the TCR breadth and depth analyses may have underestimated total T cell responses. Non-spike TCR breadth was comparable between vaccine and placebo recipients, consistent with the vaccine containing only spike. Ad26.COV2.S recipients had higher spike-specific TCR breadth than placebo recipients (P = 0.0014).

The CDR3 starts with the cysteine, ends with the phenylalanine, and has 13 residues. Of the read, only the CDR3 DNA is kept; its 39 bases are in frame from base 1. The germline V gene sets CDR1 to ENHRY and CDR2 to SYGVKD. Relative to germline, V is 9 bases shorter and J is 0 bases shorter, with 12 bases between their ends. Here the chain combines TRBV10-3 and TRBJ2-7; the D gene is possibly TRBD1 or TRBD2, with 5 bases matching each. This receptor was identified in a human donor who had recovered from COVID-19. Specimen: peripheral blood, collected after recovery from COVID-19. The nucleotide sequence reads TGTGCCATAAGGGACCGCGACTCCTACGAGCAGTACTTC. Its coded protein is CAIRDRDSYEQYF.